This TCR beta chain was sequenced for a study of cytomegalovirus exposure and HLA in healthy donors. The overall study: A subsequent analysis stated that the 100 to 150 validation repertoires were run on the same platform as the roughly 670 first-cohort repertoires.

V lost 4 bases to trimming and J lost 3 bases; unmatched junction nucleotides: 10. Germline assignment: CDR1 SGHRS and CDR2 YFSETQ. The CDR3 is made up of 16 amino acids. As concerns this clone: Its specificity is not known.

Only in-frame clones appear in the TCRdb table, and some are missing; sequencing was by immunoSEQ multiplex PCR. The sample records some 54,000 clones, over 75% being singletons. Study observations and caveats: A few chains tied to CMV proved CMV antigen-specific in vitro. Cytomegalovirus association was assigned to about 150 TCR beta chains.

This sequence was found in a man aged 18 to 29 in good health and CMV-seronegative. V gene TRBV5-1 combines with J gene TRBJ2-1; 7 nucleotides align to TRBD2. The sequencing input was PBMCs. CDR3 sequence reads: CASSPNAGVRYNEQFF. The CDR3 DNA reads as TGCGCCAGCAGCCCTAACGCGGGAGTGCGCTACAATGAGCAGTTCTTC.